Shown below are 28 T cell receptor beta chains from a single sample sequenced in a study of blood T cell repertoires in COVID-19 (dated by TCRdb to the early 2020s). Preparation of the library involved the immunoSEQ multiplex PCR assay. TCRdb limited this immuneACCESS table to in-frame rearrangements with V and J called. A share of clones is missing; checked studies link under half to unresolved V genes, and the rest is unexplained. In all, the sample holds 250,000 to 350,000 clones, and just over 90% of those were seen once. In total, the top ten clones hold around 2.2% of the sample. Sequencing was carried out using peripheral blood. These receptors were taken from a woman aged 30 to 39 with COVID-19, enrolled during active disease.

The chain joins TRBV30 to TRBJ1-4; 7 bases line up with TRBD1. The CDR3 loop spans 14 amino acids. The J segment lost 7 bases and the V segment lost 0 bases, leaving 5 bases of the junction unmatched. CDR1 GTSNPN and CDR2 SVGIG come from the germline V gene (reference sequence). The CDR3 here is CAWSVAGGSEKLFF. The CDR3 nucleotides read TGTGCCTGGAGTGTGGCAGGGGGAAGTGAAAAACTGTTTTTT.

The chain joins TRBV30 to TRBJ1-1; D is unclear. Germline V gene data show CDR1 as GTSNPN and CDR2 as SVGIG (reference sequence). The V end lost 2 bases, the J end lost 3 bases, and 13 bases lay between the germline ends. This CDR3 has 14 amino acids. CDR3 in DNA: TGTGCCTGGAGTAAGACCGGGGTTCACACTGAAGCTTTCTTT. Protein product: CAWSKTGVHTEAFF. Full variable domain (missing parts from reference TRBV30 and TRBJ1-1): SQTIHQWPATLVQPVGSPLSLECTVEGTSNPNLYWYRQAAGRGLQLLFYSVGIGQISSEVPQNLSASRPQDRQFILSSKKLLLSDSGFYLCAWSKTGVHTEAFFGQGTRLTVV.

The rearrangement links TRBV5-1 to TRBJ1-4, with 9 positions matching TRBD1. Germline V gene data show CDR1 as SGHRS and CDR2 as YFSETQ. V gave up 1 base and J gave up 7 bases; unmatched junction bases: 8. The CDR3 covers 16 residues. The CDR3 coding sequence is TGCGCCAGCAGCTTGCTTAACAGGGGGCAGGGTGAAAAACTGTTTTTT. As protein: CASSLLNRGQGEKLFF.

This chain connects TRBV24-1 to TRBJ2-2; D might be TRBD1 (6 bases). From germline, CDR1 is KGHDR and CDR2 SFDVKD. The V and J ends lost 9 bases and 3 bases respectively, with 13 bases between them. The CDR3 is made up of 14 amino acids. CDR3 coding DNA: TGTGCCACCTCGACAGGTCTCGACACCGGGGAGCTGTTTTTT. Its translation: CATSTGLDTGELFF.

The table lists this clone with a count of one. This chain's CDR3 is CASSRGQTPTNEKLFF. The CDR3 DNA sequence: TGTGCCAGCAGCCGCGGACAGACGCCAACTAATGAAAAACTGTTTTTT. The chain uses TRBV5-4 and TRBJ1-4, with D possibly TRBD1 on 6 matching bases. The V end lost 4 bases, the J end lost 0 bases, and 13 bases lay between the germline ends. The CDR3 is 16 amino acids. Per germline, CDR1 SGHNT and CDR2 YYREEE (reference sequence).

The chain is built from TRBV18 and TRBJ2-3; 8 nucleotides match TRBD2. V was pared by 2 bases and J by 11 bases, with 12 bases of the junction left unmatched. CDR1 is KGHSH, CDR2 LQKENI, per germline. The CDR3 sequence is 15 residues long. Written as DNA, the CDR3 is TGTGCCAGCTCACCAATAGCGGGGTCAATGGGGGAGCAGTATTTT. Encoded protein: CASSPIAGSMGEQYF.

The rearrangement uses TRBV6-6 and TRBJ2-3; TRBD2 matches at 10 bases. The ends lost 2 bases at V and 1 base at J; junction bases unmatched: 0. CDR1 is MNHNY, CDR2 SVGAGI, per germline (reference sequence). This CDR3 comprises 15 residues. The chain's CDR3 is CASSYLAGGTDTQYF. The DNA of the CDR3 is TGTGCCAGCAGTTACCTAGCGGGAGGCACAGATACGCAGTATTTT.

V is TRBV28 and J is TRBJ1-2; D is possibly TRBD1 (5 bases). In germline, CDR1 is MDHEN, CDR2 SYDVKM. The CDR3 spans 14 residues. V was cut by 6 bases and J by 4 bases, with 15 bases left in between. CDR3 nucleotides: TGTGCCAGCAGCTCCCTGGGGGGAGGCTATGGCTACACCTTC. Residues: CASSSLGGGYGYTF.

Here the CDR3 DNA reads TGCGCCAGCAGCTTGGAGGGACAGGGGTCCTCCTACGAGCAGTACTTC. Translating gives CASSLEGQGSSYEQYF. The chain has TRBV5-1 and TRBJ2-7; 10 bases are shared with TRBD1. V trimming: 0 bases; J trimming: 0 bases; junction bases outside the gene matches: 3. The germline V gene has CDR1 SGHRS and CDR2 YFSETQ. CDR3 size: 16 residues.

This rearrangement joins TRBV25-1 to TRBJ2-7, with TRBD1 identical over 7 bases. Losses at the gene ends were 4 bases for V and 4 bases for J; bases not matched to a gene: 13. The CDR3 consists of 16 residues. Germline V gene data show CDR1 as MGHDK and CDR2 as SYGVNS. The CDR3 sequence is CASSGAPGQTLYEQYF. In DNA form, the CDR3 reads TGTGCCAGCAGTGGGGCTCCGGGACAGACCCTATACGAGCAGTACTTC.

This clone was counted a few times. One junction end disagrees with the germline gene, perhaps due to a read error. The rearrangement uses TRBV4-2 and TRBJ2-2; 7 bases are a match to TRBD2. The germline CDR1 and CDR2 sequences are LGHNA and YNFKEQ. The CDR3 runs 17 residues. CDR3 sequence reads: CASSHSGSSGPTEELFF. The CDR3 region has the DNA TGTGCCAGCAGCCACTCGGGGTCTAGCGGACCCACCGAGGAGCTGTTTTTT.

This chain connects TRBV2 to TRBJ1-5; 7 bases are a match to TRBD1. Germline V lookup: CDR1 SNHLY, CDR2 FYNNEI. V was pared by 1 base and J by 5 bases, with 2 bases of the junction left unmatched. The CDR3 length is 14 residues. CDR3 residues: CASSEDRGYQPQHF. The CDR3 DNA reads TGTGCCAGCAGTGAAGACAGGGGTTATCAGCCCCAGCATTTT.

The V and J genes are TRBV29-1 and TRBJ1-1; 11 positions agree with TRBD1. V shed 6 bases and J 1 base; nucleotides not matched to a gene: 10. Germline V CDR1 and CDR2: SQVTM, ANQGSEA. This CDR3 contains 16 residues. For the CDR3, the DNA is TGCAGCGTCTACATCTGGACAGGGGGCAAGAACACTGAAGCTTTCTTT. Translating it yields CSVYIWTGGKNTEAFF.

The chain is built from TRBV9 and TRBJ2-2, with 10 positions matching TRBD2. V shed 0 bases, J shed 6 bases, and the junction held 8 bases outside the gene matches. The CDR3 sequence is 17 residues long. Germline values: CDR1 SGDLS, CDR2 YYNGEE. The CDR3 protein is CASSVASGSLVAGELFF. The CDR3 DNA follows: TGTGCCAGCAGCGTAGCTAGCGGGAGTCTCGTAGCCGGGGAGCTGTTTTTT.

A note on this clone: Other DNA sequences in the sample encode the same CDR3. V usage is TRBV5-1 and J usage is TRBJ1-1, with D hard to call. The CDR3 is 14 residues long. CDR1 is SGHRS, CDR2 YFSETQ, per germline. V was pared by 3 bases and J by 1 base, with 10 bases between. The CDR3 reads CASSSSGGNTEAFF. CDR3 nucleotide sequence: TGCGCCAGCAGCTCTTCCGGCGGGAACACTGAAGCTTTCTTT.

The gene calls are TRBV28 and TRBJ2-7; tentative D call: TRBD1 (7 bases). The CDR3 length is 14 residues. Trimming pared 10 bases from V and 2 bases from J, leaving 18 bases between. Germline CDR1 is MDHEN and CDR2 is SYDVKM. CDR3 amino acids: CATSSGDRTYEQYF. CDR3 coding DNA: TGTGCCACCTCCTCGGGGGACAGAACCTACGAGCAGTACTTC.

This sequence joins TRBV18 and TRBJ1-1; D is perhaps TRBD1 (6 bases). The CDR3 totals 15 residues. Trimming stripped 3 bases from V and 5 bases from J, with 16 bases between. CDR1 and CDR2 (germline): KGHSH, LQKENI. In DNA, the CDR3 is TGTGCCAGCTCACCCCTACAGGGTTCGAGTACTGAAGCTTTCTTT. Encoded protein: CASSPLQGSSTEAFF.

The chain is built from TRBV6-5 and TRBJ1-6; D perhaps matches TRBD1 (5 bases). CDR3 size: 14 residues. Trimming took off 6 bases at V and 6 bases at J, with 12 bases between the two ends. Germline CDR1 and CDR2: MNHEY and SVGAGI. CDR3 sequence: CASRVTESNSPLHF. In DNA, the CDR3 is TGTGCCAGCAGGGTGACAGAAAGTAATTCACCCCTCCACTTT.

The chain employs TRBV19 and TRBJ1-2; 7 bases are shared with TRBD1. The junction had 15 bases not matched to a gene; V was cut back by 3 bases and J by 5 bases. The CDR3 is made up of 17 amino acids. Germline CDR1 and CDR2: LNHDA and SQIVND (reference sequence). CDR3 loop: CASSMTAGTEGRYGYTF. Here the CDR3 DNA reads TGTGCCAGTAGTATGACCGCCGGGACAGAAGGGAGGTATGGCTACACCTTC.

The rearrangement joins TRBV24-1 to TRBJ2-1, with 9 bases that match TRBD2. Unmatched junction bases numbered 1, after V lost 5 bases and J lost 3 bases. Germline CDR1 KGHDR, CDR2 SFDVKD. The CDR3 totals 14 residues. CDR3 amino acids: CATSGGRGYNEQFF. In nucleotides, the CDR3 is TGTGCCACCAGTGGCGGGAGGGGCTACAATGAGCAGTTCTTC.

The chain joins TRBV6-5 to TRBJ1-6, with 7 positions matching TRBD1. Germline V gene sequence: CDR1 MNHEY, CDR2 SVGAGI. CDR3 length equals 14 residues. V shed 4 bases, J shed 7 bases, and the junction held 4 bases outside the gene matches. The CDR3: CASSSPGQNSPLHF. The CDR3 nucleotides read TGTGCCAGCAGTTCGCCGGGACAGAATTCACCCCTCCACTTT.

The chain joins TRBV24-1 to TRBJ2-2, with D tentatively TRBD2 (7 bases). Trimming left V 5 bases short and J 5 bases short, with 17 bases between. CDR1 KGHDR and CDR2 SFDVKD come from the germline V gene. This CDR3 spans 16 amino acids. The CDR3 reads CATSVGGATRTGELFF. Here the CDR3 DNA reads TGTGCCACCAGTGTGGGGGGGGCGACGAGGACCGGGGAGCTGTTTTTT.

This clone was seen a handful of times. The chain recombines TRBV19 with TRBJ2-1, with TRBD2 matching 10 bases. Germline V gene lookup returns CDR1 LNHDA and CDR2 SQIVND (reference sequence). The CDR3 is 15 residues long. Trimming cost V 3 bases and J 9 bases; bases outside gene matches: 8. In DNA, the CDR3 is TGTGCCAGTAGTATTGGATCTAGCGGGAGCTTTGAGCAGTTCTTC. Translated, it gives CASSIGSSGSFEQFF.

This clone was observed once. The chain recombines TRBV19 with TRBJ1-5; TRBD1 matches at 7 bases. J was trimmed by 7 bases and V by 2 bases; bases with no gene match: 8. CDR1 and CDR2 from the germline V gene are LNHDA and SQIVND (reference sequence). The CDR3 covers 15 residues. The CDR3 protein is CASSIKGTEGQPQHF. CDR3 in DNA: TGTGCCAGTAGTATAAAAGGGACAGAGGGGCAGCCCCAGCATTTT.

The V gene is TRBV10-1, the J gene TRBJ2-1; perhaps TRBD2 as D (6 bases). V lost 2 bases to trimming and J lost 5 bases, with 19 bases between them. CDR3 length equals 17 residues. Germline CDR1 reads WNHNN; CDR2 reads SYGVQD (reference sequence). The CDR3 region has the DNA TGCGCCAGCAGTGAGCGAAGGGCCACTGGAGGGGACAATGAGCAGTTCTTC. Amino acid sequence: CASSERRATGGDNEQFF.

This clone was seen only a few times. The chain carries TRBV27 and TRBJ2-1; 12 bases match TRBD2. The trim removed 6 bases at V and 7 bases at J, leaving 10 bases unmatched. Germline V gene sequence: CDR1 MNHEY, CDR2 SMNVEV (reference sequence). There are 16 residues in the CDR3. CDR3 residues: CASSLFTTSGSNEQFF. The CDR3 DNA reads TGTGCCAGCAGCCTATTTACGACTAGCGGGAGTAATGAGCAGTTCTTC.

This clone is a singleton in its sample. The genes are TRBV12-3 or TRBV12-4 and TRBJ1-2; a possible D gene is TRBD1 (6 bases). V was pared by 5 bases and J by 4 bases, with 11 bases between. The CDR3 contains 13 residues. CDR3 bases: TGTGCCAGCAGTCCTACAGGGATCTATGGCTACACCTTC. This sequence encodes CASSPTGIYGYTF.

On this clone itself: The sample carries other DNA sequences with the same CDR3. The chain couples TRBV5-1 to TRBJ2-5; no clear D gene. The CDR3 consists of 14 residues. V was shortened by 0 bases and J by 0 bases, with 6 bases between the two germline ends. Per the germline V gene, CDR1 is SGHRS and CDR2 is YFSETQ. In nucleotides, the CDR3 is TGCGCCAGCAGCTTGGGAGGTAACCAAGAGACCCAGTACTTC. This codes for CASSLGGNQETQYF.